The 27 T cell receptor beta chains below were found in one sample sequenced in a study of preoperative IRX-2 immunotherapy in early breast cancer. TCRdb's table, derived via immunoSEQ multiplex PCR, lists solely in-frame clones and lacks some. The data contain over 60,000 clones, approximately 94% of them singletons. Treatment denoted: preoperative locoregional IRX-2 cytokine immunotherapy. This specimen was taken from a patient treated with IRX-2 immunotherapy. Receptor source: a human donor with breast cancer.

This clone has more than one count but fewer than ten. This chain connects TRBV28 to TRBJ1-3, with D unclear. The V end was cut by 10 bases, the J end by 9 bases, with 13 bases between. This CDR3 contains 11 residues. Germline loops: CDR1 MDHEN, CDR2 SYDVKM. The CDR3 region has the DNA TGTGCCACCGAGGACGTGACCACCATATATTTT. Amino acids: CATEDVTTIYF.

The J gene is TRBJ2-7, the V gene TRBV27; 7 bases line up with TRBD2. The CDR3 is 15 amino acids. Trimming cost V 2 bases and J 3 bases; bases outside gene matches: 7. Germline values: CDR1 MNHEY, CDR2 SMNVEV (reference sequence). The CDR3 DNA is TGTGCCAGCAGTTTAGTTCCTAGCGGCTTCTACGAGCAGTACTTC. Amino acids: CASSLVPSGFYEQYF.

The chain employs TRBV2 and TRBJ1-4; D remains unclear. This CDR3 region has 14 residues. With 8 bases removed from V and 7 bases from J, the gap between germline ends came to 17 bases. Germline values: CDR1 SNHLY, CDR2 FYNNEI. The CDR3 DNA reads as TGTGCCAGCGGGGATGTTGGCAGCTTTGAAAAACTGTTTTTT. Its protein product is CASGDVGSFEKLFF.

V usage is TRBV15 and J usage is TRBJ2-7, with D maybe TRBD1 (5 bases). This CDR3 has 14 amino acids. The V end was cut by 1 base, the J end by 3 bases, with 10 bases between. Germline CDR1 reads LNHNV; CDR2 reads YYDKDF (reference sequence). CDR3 DNA: TGTGCCACCAGCAGAGGGACATCCAACTACGAGCAGTACTTC. Translation gives CATSRGTSNYEQYF.

The V call is TRBV11-2, the J call TRBJ1-4; 7 bases map to TRBD1. With V trimmed by 1 base and J by 10 bases, 12 bases remained unmatched. CDR3 length: 16 residues. CDR1 is SGHAT and CDR2 is FQNNGV in the germline V gene. CDR3 in amino acids: CASSLGSQGVLGKLFF. The CDR3 DNA reads TGTGCCAGCAGCTTAGGGTCTCAGGGGGTATTAGGAAAACTGTTTTTT.

The chain employs TRBV28 and TRBJ1-5, with D unresolved. CDR1 is MDHEN, CDR2 SYDVKM, per germline. Trimming removed 7 bases at V and 5 bases at J, with 12 bases between. CDR3 size: 13 residues. As DNA, the CDR3 is TGTGCCAGCACAACGGGTATTTATCAGCCCCAGCATTTT. This translates into CASTTGIYQPQHF.

This chain uses TRBV4-2 with TRBJ2-1, with TRBD2 matching 11 bases. CDR3 size: 19 residues. The ends lost 1 base at V and 0 bases at J; junction bases unmatched: 8. CDR1 and CDR2 (germline): LGHNA, YNFKEQ. This CDR3 reads CASSQASGGRTSSYNEQFF. CDR3 nucleotide sequence: TGTGCCAGCAGCCAAGCTAGCGGGGGGCGAACGAGCTCCTACAATGAGCAGTTCTTC.

The chain combines TRBV19 with TRBJ2-2; weak D call: TRBD2 (6 bases). Germline CDR1 reads LNHDA; CDR2 reads SQIVND (reference sequence). Trimming left V 1 base short and J 4 bases short, with 10 bases between. The CDR3 length is 15 residues. The CDR3 protein is CASSIVGGSTGELFF. In nucleotides, the CDR3 is TGTGCCAGTAGTATAGTGGGGGGTTCCACCGGGGAGCTGTTTTTT.

The gene calls are TRBV7-3 and TRBJ1-1, with 7 nucleotides matching TRBD1. This CDR3 is 15 amino acids long. Trimming took 5 bases from V and 0 from J; bases not matched to a gene: 6. CDR1 and CDR2 (germline): SGHTA, FQGTGA. CDR3 amino acids: CASSPGTELNTEAFF. In DNA, the CDR3 is TGTGCCAGCAGCCCAGGGACAGAGCTGAACACTGAAGCTTTCTTT.

The V gene is TRBV4-3, the J gene TRBJ1-2, with 7 bases lining up with TRBD1. Germline loops: CDR1 LGHNA, CDR2 YSLEER. V lost 1 base and J lost 4; bases outside the gene matches: 3. This CDR3 has 14 residues. This chain's CDR3 is CASSQVAGGYGYTF. CDR3 coding DNA: TGCGCCAGCAGCCAAGTCGCAGGGGGCTATGGCTACACCTTC.

This chain uses TRBV9 with TRBJ2-1; no definite D call. CDR1 is SGDLS and CDR2 is YYNGEE in the germline V gene. V lost 2 bases and J lost 5, with 8 bases in between. The CDR3 extends over 13 amino acids. This CDR3 is CASSVGYHNEQFF. The CDR3 nucleotides read TGTGCCAGCAGCGTGGGCTATCACAATGAGCAGTTCTTC.

The V call is TRBV9, the J call TRBJ2-3, with 14 bases that match TRBD2. Germline CDR1 is SGDLS and CDR2 is YYNGEE. Unmatched junction bases numbered 16, after V lost 6 bases and J lost 4 bases. This CDR3 contains 19 residues. The CDR3 protein is CASNPGRGTSGSRADTQYF. The CDR3 DNA reads TGTGCCAGCAACCCGGGCCGCGGGACTAGCGGGAGTAGGGCAGATACGCAGTATTTT.

V gene TRBV5-1 combines with J gene TRBJ2-1; TRBD1 is a possible D gene (5 bases). Germline loops: CDR1 SGHRS, CDR2 YFSETQ. Trimming took off 0 bases at V and 5 bases at J, with 12 bases between the two ends. CDR3 length: 15 residues. CDR3 in amino acids: CASSLVGVTDNEQFF. The CDR3 DNA reads TGCGCCAGCAGCTTGGTAGGGGTGACGGACAATGAGCAGTTCTTC.

CDR3 residues: CASSSIPRGAGNTIYF. The CDR3 DNA is TGTGCCAGCAGCTCTATACCTCGGGGGGCTGGAAACACCATATATTTT. The chain is built from TRBV7-6 and TRBJ1-3; maybe TRBD1 (5 bases). The CDR3 covers 16 residues. V shed 4 bases and J shed 2 bases, with 15 bases lying between them. Germline CDR1 reads SGHVS; CDR2 reads FNYEAQ. The full variable domain, its missing parts supplied by reference TRBV7-6 and TRBJ1-3, is GAGVSQSPRYKVTKRGQDVALRCDPISGHVSLYWYRQALGQGPEFLTYFNYEAQQDKSGLPNDRFSAERPEGSISTLTIQRTEQRDSAMYRCASSSIPRGAGNTIYFGEGSWLTVV.

The chain recombines TRBV7-8 with TRBJ2-7; 8 bases map to TRBD2. V gave up 2 bases and J gave up 2 bases; unmatched junction bases: 5. This CDR3 has 15 amino acids. Germline V CDR1 and CDR2: SGHVS, FQNEAQ. The chain's CDR3 is CASSLPTSATYEQYF. The CDR3 bases are TGTGCCAGCAGCTTACCGACTAGCGCGACCTACGAGCAGTACTTC. Using reference TRBV7-8 and TRBJ2-7 for the parts outside the CDR3, the full variable domain is GAGVSQSPRYKVAKRGQDVALRCDPISGHVSLFWYQQALGQGPEFLTYFQNEAQLDKSGLPSDRFFAERPEGSVSTLKIQRTQQEDSAVYLCASSLPTSATYEQYFGPGTRLTVT.

The chain links TRBV2 to TRBJ2-3, with 11 nucleotides matching TRBD2. The CDR3 sequence is 17 residues long. Losses at the gene ends were 6 bases for V and 1 base for J; bases not matched to a gene: 9. Germline V gene lookup returns CDR1 SNHLY and CDR2 FYNNEI. The CDR3, as DNA: TGTGCCAGCAGGCTAGCGGGGGGCTTCCAGGGCACAGATACGCAGTATTTT. Its protein product is CASRLAGGFQGTDTQYF.

The chain recombines TRBV28 with TRBJ2-2; D not certain. From germline, CDR1 is MDHEN and CDR2 SYDVKM. Between the trimmed V and J ends, which lost 5 bases and 1 base, there was a span of 14 bases. The length of the CDR3 is 16 residues. The CDR3 DNA is TGTGCCAGCAGTCTGTGGAGATATGAGAACACCGGGGAGCTGTTTTTT. This gives the protein CASSLWRYENTGELFF.

The V gene is TRBV11-2, the J gene TRBJ1-2; the D is unclear. Germline CDR1 SGHAT, CDR2 FQNNGV. The ends were cut back, 2 bases at V and 4 bases at J, with 8 bases in the middle. The CDR3 runs 13 residues. For the CDR3, the DNA is TGTGCCAGCAGCTTAAGGGTCCTCTATGGCTACACCTTC. It codes for CASSLRVLYGYTF.

The chain links TRBV4-2 to TRBJ1-1; the D gene is possibly TRBD1 (5 bases). V was trimmed by 1 base and J by 0 bases, leaving 9 bases between them. This CDR3 region has 15 residues. CDR1 LGHNA and CDR2 YNFKEQ come from the germline V gene. CDR3 protein: CASSQAGGLNTEAFF. CDR3 in DNA: TGTGCCAGCAGCCAAGCGGGGGGACTGAACACTGAAGCTTTCTTT.

The chain is built from TRBV7-6 and TRBJ2-3; D is possibly TRBD2 (5 bases). Trimming pared 7 bases from V and 0 bases from J, leaving 8 bases between. CDR3 length: 13 amino acids. Germline-derived CDR1 and CDR2 are SGHVS and FNYEAQ. CDR3 in amino acids: CASTAASTDTQYF. DNA for the CDR3: TGTGCCAGCACAGCGGCTAGCACAGATACGCAGTATTTT.

The chain joins TRBV30 to TRBJ1-1; possible D gene TRBD1, 5 bases. Per germline, CDR1 GTSNPN and CDR2 SVGIG (reference sequence). The ends were cut back, 2 bases at V and 12 bases at J, with 16 bases in the middle. This CDR3 comprises 12 residues. CDR3 bases: TGTGCCTGGAGTCTCGGAGGGGCAGGTCCTTTCTTT. Protein sequence: CAWSLGGAGPFF.

This rearrangement joins TRBV12-5 to TRBJ2-1, with D hard to call. The CDR3 sequence is 13 residues long. CDR1 LGHNT and CDR2 FRNRAP come from the germline V gene. Deletions cut 1 base from V and 8 bases from J, with 9 bases between. The CDR3 sequence: CASGLGRSDEQFF. The CDR3 nucleotides read TGTGCTAGTGGTTTGGGGAGATCGGATGAGCAGTTCTTC.

The chain joins TRBV27 to TRBJ1-2; 7 bases agree with TRBD1. The CDR3 contains 17 residues. The V gene end was trimmed by 4 bases and the J gene end by 0 bases; junction bases not matched to a gene: 11. CDR1 and CDR2 (germline): MNHEY, SMNVEV (reference sequence). This chain's CDR3 is CASSSMIRQGTNYGYTF. In DNA, the CDR3 is TGTGCCAGCAGTTCGATGATCCGACAGGGCACTAACTATGGCTACACCTTC.

This clone was seen just once. V gene TRBV4-2 combines with J gene TRBJ2-7; D is perhaps TRBD2 (5 bases). The CDR3 is 14 amino acids. Trimming shortened V by 4 bases and J by 5 bases, and 15 bases separated the two germline ends. The germline CDR1 and CDR2 sequences are LGHNA and YNFKEQ. The CDR3 loop is CASSPGLSPDEQYF. In DNA form, the CDR3 reads TGTGCCAGCAGCCCCGGACTTTCTCCTGACGAGCAGTACTTC.

The chain recombines TRBV7-2 with TRBJ2-1; tentatively, D is TRBD1 (5 bases). Germline CDR1 reads SGHTA; CDR2 reads FQGNSA. The CDR3 is 15 residues long. V lost 5 bases to trimming and J lost 1 base, with 12 bases between them. The CDR3 spells CASSEDTTSYNEQFF. As DNA, the CDR3 is TGTGCCAGCAGCGAGGACACCACTTCCTACAATGAGCAGTTCTTC.

CDR3 sequence (DNA): TGTGCCGTCGTCGCTCAGGGTTTCGGCAATCAGCCCCAGCATTTT. Its protein is CAVVAQGFGNQPQHF. This chain uses TRBV28 with TRBJ1-5, with D possibly TRBD1 on 5 matching bases. V lost 11 bases to trimming and J lost 2 bases, with 19 bases between them. The CDR3 sequence is 15 residues long. The germline V gene encodes CDR1 MDHEN and CDR2 SYDVKM.

V is TRBV5-1 and J is TRBJ2-1, with 7 nucleotides matching TRBD2. The V segment lost 8 bases and the J segment 6 bases; nucleotides outside the gene matches: 11. The CDR3 extends over 14 amino acids. Germline V gene lookup returns CDR1 SGHRS and CDR2 YFSETQ. The CDR3, as DNA: TGCGCCAGTACCCCCCGCGGGAGCGCCAATGAGCAGTTCTTC. Translation: CASTPRGSANEQFF. Supplemented by reference TRBV5-1 and TRBJ2-1, the full variable domain reads KAGVTQTPRYLIKTRGQQVTLSCSPISGHRSVSWYQQTPGQGLQFLFEYFSETQRNKGNFPGRFSGRQFSNSRSEMNVSTLELGDSALYLCASTPRGSANEQFFGPGTRLTVL.